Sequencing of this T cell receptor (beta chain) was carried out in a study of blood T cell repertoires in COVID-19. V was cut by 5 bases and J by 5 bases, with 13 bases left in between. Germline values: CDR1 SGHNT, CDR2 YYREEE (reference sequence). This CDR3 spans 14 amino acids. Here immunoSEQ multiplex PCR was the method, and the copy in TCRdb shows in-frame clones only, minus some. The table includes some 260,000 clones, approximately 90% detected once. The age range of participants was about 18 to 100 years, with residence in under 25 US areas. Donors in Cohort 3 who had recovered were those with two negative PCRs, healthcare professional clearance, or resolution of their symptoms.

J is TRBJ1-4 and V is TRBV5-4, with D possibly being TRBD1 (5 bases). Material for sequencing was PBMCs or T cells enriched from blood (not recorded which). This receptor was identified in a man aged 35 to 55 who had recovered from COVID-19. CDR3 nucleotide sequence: TGTGCCAGCAGTCAAGACAGTCCAAATGAAAAACTGTTTTTT. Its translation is CASSQDSPNEKLFF.